The 25 T cell receptor beta chains given below trace back to one sample, sequenced in a study of cytomegalovirus exposure and HLA in healthy donors. PCR primers comprised 60 Vbeta and 13 Jbeta primers. Clones were read by immunoSEQ multiplex PCR, and TCRdb kept only the in-frame ones, dropping some. The table includes around 130,000 clones, more than 60% detected once. What was sequenced was PBMCs. The origin of the receptors is a male donor in good health and CMV-seronegative.

In DNA, the CDR3 is TGTGCCAGCAGCGTAGTACTAGCGGGGGGGCCCAACCAGTACTTC. This sequence encodes CASSVVLAGGPNQYF. The chain couples TRBV9 to TRBJ2-5, with 13 bases lining up with TRBD2. The junction had 6 bases not matched to a gene; V was cut back by 0 bases and J by 10 bases. Per the germline V gene, CDR1 is SGDLS and CDR2 is YYNGEE. CDR3 size: 15 residues.

V and J are TRBV7-3 and TRBJ1-6, with D uncertain. From germline, CDR1 is SGHTA and CDR2 FQGTGA. V lost 3 bases and J 2 bases, leaving 11 bases between the germline ends. The CDR3 spans 16 residues. The chain's CDR3 is CASSLRAGAYNSPLHF. The CDR3 DNA is TGTGCCAGCAGCTTGAGGGCTGGGGCCTATAATTCACCCCTCCACTTT.

V usage is TRBV10-3 and J usage is TRBJ2-7; TRBD2 matches at 7 bases. The length of the CDR3 is 11 residues. Germline lookup yields CDR1 ENHRY and CDR2 SYGVKD. The J segment lost 6 bases and the V segment lost 6 bases, leaving 2 bases of the junction unmatched. The CDR3 DNA follows: TGTGCCATCAGGGGGGAGGGCGAGCAGTACTTC. As protein: CAIRGEGEQYF.

A word on this clone: This is likely a read error, given that the CDR3 carries no conserved phenylalanine or tryptophan at its end. The chain employs TRBV5-1 and TRBJ1-6, with D perhaps matching TRBD1 (6 bases). The V gene lost 0 bases and the J gene lost 7 bases, with 8 bases spanning the gap. Germline V gene data show CDR1 as SGHRS and CDR2 as YFSETQ. The CDR3 has 14 residues. The CDR3 loop is CASSLAGENSPLHL. CDR3 coding DNA: TGCGCCAGCAGCTTGGCAGGGGAAAATTCACCCCTCCACCTT.

The chain is built from TRBV7-9 and TRBJ2-7, with TRBD2 matching 9 bases. Germline-derived CDR1 and CDR2 are SEHNR and FQNEAQ (reference sequence). This CDR3 is built from 14 residues. J gave up 2 bases and V 3 bases, and 2 bases lay outside the gene matches. The CDR3 DNA is TGTGCCAGCAGCTTTGCGGGGGGGACCTACGAGCAGTACTTC. It codes for CASSFAGGTYEQYF.

This rearrangement joins TRBV29-1 to TRBJ1-5; 7 positions match TRBD1. Germline trimming cut 7 bases from V and 5 bases from J; bases unmatched to any gene: 11. Germline V gene sequence: CDR1 SQVTM, CDR2 ANQGSEA. This CDR3 spans 14 amino acids. The CDR3 spells CSATQGGNDQPQHF. The CDR3 nucleotides read TGCAGCGCCACCCAGGGGGGTAACGATCAGCCCCAGCATTTT.

This chain uses TRBV6-5 with TRBJ2-5, with a weak D call TRBD2 (6 bases). CDR1 and CDR2 from the germline V gene are MNHEY and SVGAGI. This CDR3 contains 14 residues. The V and J ends lost 6 bases and 2 bases respectively, with 13 bases between them. The CDR3 is CASRQSLAQETQYF. The CDR3, as DNA: TGTGCCAGCAGACAATCCCTAGCGCAAGAGACCCAGTACTTC.

J is TRBJ2-1 and V is TRBV4-1, with D possibly being TRBD2 (7 bases). CDR3 length: 18 residues. Trimming took 5 bases from V and 4 from J, leaving 24 bases between them. Germline CDR1 reads MGHRA; CDR2 reads YSYEKL. Written as DNA, the CDR3 is TGCGCCAGCAGCTTGACAGAAAGGGAGGGGGTTGGGTACAATGAGCAGTTCTTC. This translates into CASSLTEREGVGYNEQFF.

This rearrangement joins TRBV6-5 to TRBJ1-1; D remains unclear. CDR3 length equals 13 residues. V lost 6 bases and J 0 bases, leaving 8 bases between the germline ends. CDR1 is MNHEY and CDR2 is SVGAGI in the germline V gene. CDR3 loop: CASRSGLNTEAFF. The CDR3 coding sequence is TGTGCCAGCAGGTCGGGATTGAACACTGAAGCTTTCTTT.

The chain uses TRBV5-6 and TRBJ2-7; D is perhaps TRBD2 (6 bases). The length of the CDR3 is 16 residues. Germline values: CDR1 SGHDT, CDR2 YYEEEE. V was cut by 2 bases and J by 2 bases, with 17 bases left in between. The CDR3 spells CASSFREAGKTYEQYF. The CDR3 coding sequence is TGTGCCAGCAGCTTCCGAGAGGCGGGGAAAACCTACGAGCAGTACTTC.

The V call is TRBV7-3, the J call TRBJ2-5, with 12 bases fitting TRBD2. From germline, CDR1 is SGHTA and CDR2 FQGTGA. The CDR3 spans 16 residues. V dropped 5 bases and J dropped 4; count of bases not matched to a gene: 8. The CDR3 nucleotides are TGTGCCAGCAGCCCCCAACTAGCGGGGGGCGTAGAGACCCAGTACTTC. It specifies CASSPQLAGGVETQYF.

The rearrangement links TRBV5-1 to TRBJ2-7; 7 bases match TRBD1. Trimming cost V 7 bases and J 1 base; bases outside gene matches: 8. The germline gives CDR1 SGHRS, CDR2 YFSETQ. The CDR3 contains 14 residues. CDR3 residues: CASGRTGPSYEQYF. CDR3 DNA: TGCGCCAGCGGACGGACAGGCCCATCCTACGAGCAGTACTTC.

The rearrangement joins TRBV9 to TRBJ1-2, with 8 bases matching TRBD1. Trimming took 3 bases from V and 1 from J; bases not matched to a gene: 8. The germline CDR1 and CDR2 sequences are SGDLS and YYNGEE. This CDR3 has 16 amino acids. The CDR3 nucleotides are TGTGCCAGCAGCGCCACAGGGGGGATAAATAACTATGGCTACACCTTC. It encodes CASSATGGINNYGYTF. Looking up the rest from reference TRBV9 and TRBJ1-2 gives the full variable domain: DSGVTQTPKHLITATGQRVTLRCSPRSGDLSVYWYQQSLDQGLQFLIQYYNGEERAKGNILERFSAQQFPDLHSELNLSSLELGDSALYFCASSATGGINNYGYTFGSGTRLTVV.

This clone turned up a few times. The rearrangement joins TRBV6-6 to TRBJ1-1; D is ambiguous. Trimming shortened V by 4 bases and J by 0 bases, and 6 bases separated the two germline ends. Germline CDR1 MNHNY, CDR2 SVGAGI (reference sequence). CDR3 length equals 13 residues. This CDR3 reads CASSSQMNTEAFF. For the CDR3, the DNA is TGTGCCAGCAGTTCCCAGATGAACACTGAAGCTTTCTTT.

The gene calls are TRBV30 and TRBJ2-7, with D perhaps matching TRBD1 (5 bases). The V gene lost 0 bases and the J gene lost 2 bases, with 8 bases spanning the gap. Germline-derived CDR1 and CDR2 are GTSNPN and SVGIG (reference sequence). The CDR3 is 13 residues long. The CDR3: CAWSVLQAYEQYF. Here the CDR3 DNA reads TGTGCCTGGAGTGTACTACAGGCCTACGAGCAGTACTTC.

V is TRBV6-6 and J is TRBJ2-7; 10 bases agree with TRBD1. The CDR3 loop spans 14 amino acids. Germline assignment: CDR1 MNHNY and CDR2 SVGAGI (reference sequence). V lost 8 bases, J lost 4 bases, and 8 bases stayed unmatched. The CDR3 loop reads CASLRGQGLYEQYF. CDR3 DNA: TGTGCCAGCCTTAGGGGACAGGGGTTATACGAGCAGTACTTC.

This chain uses TRBV7-9 with TRBJ2-2; TRBD2 matches 7 bases. In germline, CDR1 is SEHNR, CDR2 FQNEAQ (reference sequence). This CDR3 region has 15 residues. Trimming at V came to 4 bases and at J to 1 base, leaving 3 bases not matched to a gene. The CDR3 spells CASSWRGMNTGELFF. The CDR3 DNA reads as TGTGCCAGCAGCTGGCGGGGGATGAACACCGGGGAGCTGTTTTTT.

This sequence joins TRBV6-5 and TRBJ1-1, with D possibly being TRBD1 (6 bases). This CDR3 spans 15 amino acids. The V gene lost 7 bases and the J gene lost 1 base, with 16 bases spanning the gap. Germline-derived CDR1 and CDR2 are MNHEY and SVGAGI. The CDR3 here is CASISFGRGNTEAFF. The DNA of the CDR3 is TGTGCCAGCATTTCATTTGGCAGGGGGAACACTGAAGCTTTCTTT.

This clone occurred a few times. The J gene is TRBJ2-7, the V gene TRBV7-3; TRBD1 aligns across 9 bases. V shed 6 bases and J 1 base; nucleotides not matched to a gene: 4. The germline V gene encodes CDR1 SGHTA and CDR2 FQGTGA. The CDR3 is 14 residues long. The CDR3 DNA is TGTGCCAGCAGTACCGGGACAGGGTCCTACGAGCAGTACTTC. Amino acids: CASSTGTGSYEQYF.

The rearrangement links TRBV28 to TRBJ2-7; a weak D match, TRBD1 (6 bases). CDR1 is MDHEN and CDR2 is SYDVKM in the germline V gene. V was cut by 2 bases and J by 0 bases, with 11 bases left in between. The CDR3 length is 15 residues. CDR3 sequence (DNA): TGTGCCAGCAGTTTAAGGACAGCGAGCTCCTACGAGCAGTACTTC. Its protein product is CASSLRTASSYEQYF.

The chain uses TRBV29-1 and TRBJ2-7; 10 bases fit TRBD1. The CDR3 sequence is 14 residues long. The junction had 7 bases not matched to a gene; V was cut back by 4 bases and J by 4 bases. Germline V gene sequence: CDR1 SQVTM, CDR2 ANQGSEA. CDR3 coding DNA: TGCAGCGTTGGATGGGACAGGGGATGGTACGAGCAGTACTTC. Translating it yields CSVGWDRGWYEQYF.

The rearrangement links TRBV18 to TRBJ2-2; D is possibly TRBD2 (5 bases). CDR1 and CDR2 (germline): KGHSH, LQKENI. This CDR3 has 19 amino acids. V was pared by 0 bases and J by 2 bases, with 19 bases between. The CDR3 loop is CASSPPVLPAAVNTGELFF. The CDR3 DNA reads TGTGCCAGCTCACCACCCGTCCTCCCAGCGGCGGTAAACACCGGGGAGCTGTTTTTT.

This clone has just a few counts. V and J are TRBV7-2 and TRBJ2-2, with 8 bases identical to TRBD1. The CDR3 runs to 16 residues. CDR1 is SGHTA, CDR2 FQGNSA, per germline. With V trimmed by 0 bases and J by 5 bases, 5 bases remained unmatched. Here the CDR3 reads CASSLALNRGTGELFF. The CDR3 DNA follows: TGTGCCAGCAGCTTAGCCCTGAACAGGGGGACCGGGGAGCTGTTTTTT.

This clone has a single count. This chain joins TRBV25-1 and TRBJ2-5; the D is unclear. The assigned J gene may be wrong: the sequence end matches TRBJ2-7 better. This CDR3 spans 15 amino acids. The germline gives CDR1 MGHDK, CDR2 SYGVNS. CDR3 sequence: CASSELSQASYEQYF. The CDR3 DNA reads as TGTGCCAGCAGTGAATTGTCGCAGGCTTCCTACGAGCAGTACTTC.

The chain is built from TRBV7-3 and TRBJ2-2, with TRBD2 identical over 11 bases. The CDR3 totals 15 residues. V trimming: 3 bases; J trimming: 5 bases; junction bases outside the gene matches: 2. CDR1 SGHTA and CDR2 FQGTGA come from the germline V gene. Here the CDR3 reads CASSLTSGETGELFF. For the CDR3, the DNA is TGTGCCAGCAGCTTGACTAGCGGGGAAACCGGGGAGCTGTTTTTT.